Each of the 23 T cell receptor beta chains below was sequenced from the same sample in a study of T-cell memory formation after mild COVID-19. Using its own MiXCR run on the 5' RACE reads, TCRdb lists one record per CDR3 protein. This table holds under 300,000 distinct CDR3 sequences, around a tenth found once. Sequencing input: PBMCs or a T cell subset sorted from them (not recorded which). The receptors here all came from a man aged 18 to 30 who had mild COVID-19 (a few samples of this study predate the infection). Cell type and time point are not known.

This clonotype was counted only a few times. CDR3: CASSVQGIGDYGYTF. DNA of the CDR3: TGTGCCAGCAGCGTCCAGGGGATAGGAGACTATGGCTACACCTTC. The chain employs TRBV9 and TRBJ1-2; a weak D match, TRBD1 (6 bases). This CDR3 comprises 15 residues. CDR1 SGDLS and CDR2 YYNGEE come from the germline V gene. V lost 2 bases to trimming and J lost 3 bases, with 14 bases between them.

The rearrangement joins TRBV20-1 to TRBJ1-1; 7 bases agree with TRBD1. Germline-derived CDR1 and CDR2 are DFQATT and SNEGSKA (reference sequence). Trimming at V came to 4 bases and at J to 8 bases, leaving 7 bases not matched to a gene. This CDR3 is built from 12 residues. The CDR3 loop reads CSAIRDSDEAFF. The CDR3 DNA follows: TGCAGTGCTATCCGGGACAGTGACGAAGCTTTCTTT.

This rearrangement joins TRBV6-2 or TRBV6-3 to TRBJ2-1, with 7 nucleotides matching TRBD2. This CDR3 contains 16 residues. Germline values: CDR1 MNHEY, CDR2 SVGEGT. Unmatched junction bases numbered 12, after V lost 4 bases and J lost 6 bases. In DNA form, the CDR3 reads TGTGCCAGCAGTTGGACCCCGGGACTACGGAGCAATGAGCAGTTCTTC. Its translation: CASSWTPGLRSNEQFF.

This clonotype was seen a handful of times. This chain links TRBV7-8 with TRBJ2-7; maybe TRBD1 (7 bases). There are 16 residues in the CDR3. CDR1 SGHVS and CDR2 FQNEAQ come from the germline V gene. V was trimmed by 2 bases and J by 5 bases, leaving 19 bases between them. The CDR3 DNA sequence: TGTGCCAGCAGCTTAATGGAGGGGCAGGGGGACGACGAGCAGTACGTC. It codes for CASSLMEGQGDDEQYV.

The V call is TRBV7-2, the J call TRBJ2-5; the match to TRBD2 covers 8 bases. The CDR3 is made up of 13 amino acids. V gave up 5 bases and J gave up 5 bases; unmatched junction bases: 4. Germline V CDR1 and CDR2: SGHTA, FQGNSA. The CDR3 DNA sequence: TGTGCCAGCAGCCGGGGGGGGTACGAGACCCAGTACTTC. The encoded protein is CASSRGGYETQYF.

This clonotype was seen a few times. The chain couples TRBV5-1 to TRBJ2-5; no firm D call. The CDR3 is 15 amino acids. Trimming cost V 0 bases and J 0 bases, with 9 bases left between them. The germline gives CDR1 SGHRS, CDR2 YFSETQ. The CDR3 coding sequence is TGCGCCAGCAGCTTGGTTGCCGGAGACCAAGAGACCCAGTACTTC. Protein product: CASSLVAGDQETQYF.

The sample holds a few counts of this clonotype. The chain has TRBV6-2 or TRBV6-3 and TRBJ1-3; weak D call: TRBD1 (6 bases). Trimming cost V 8 bases and J 0 bases, with 14 bases left between them. CDR3 length: 15 residues. Germline V gene lookup returns CDR1 MNHEY and CDR2 SVGEGT. The CDR3 protein is CASGRDIYSGNTIYF. CDR3 in DNA: TGTGCCAGCGGTCGGGACATCTACTCTGGAAACACCATATATTTT.

This clonotype appeared a few times. V and J are TRBV21-1 and TRBJ2-2. TRBV21-1 is a pseudogene. The CDR3 loop spans 18 amino acids. CDR3: CASSKLGFLTVNTGELFF. CDR3 in DNA: TGTGCCAGCAGCAAACTGGGTTTCCTGACCGTGAACACCGGGGAGCTGTTTTTT.

Written as DNA, the CDR3 is TGTGCCAGCAGCTTATTTCAGCGGGGCGAGCAGTTCTTC. This translates into CASSLFQRGEQFF. This rearrangement joins TRBV7-2 to TRBJ2-1, with 7 bases that match TRBD2. V gave up 2 bases and J gave up 10 bases; unmatched junction bases: 5. The CDR3 totals 13 residues. Germline V gene lookup returns CDR1 SGHTA and CDR2 FQGNSA.

The chain employs TRBV7-9 and TRBJ2-1, with D possibly being TRBD1 or TRBD2 (5 bases each). With 5 bases removed from V and 9 bases from J, the gap between germline ends came to 20 bases. The CDR3 has 15 residues. In germline, CDR1 is SEHNR, CDR2 FQNEAQ (reference sequence). The CDR3 here is CASSPGIAGGSEQFF. In DNA form, the CDR3 reads TGTGCCAGCAGCCCCGGGATAGCTGGGGGTTCTGAGCAGTTCTTC.

V usage is TRBV3-1 and J usage is TRBJ1-1; maybe TRBD1 (5 bases). The CDR3 is made up of 15 amino acids. Germline CDR1 and CDR2: LGHDT and YNNKEL (reference sequence). Trimming cost V 1 base and J 4 bases, with 13 bases left between them. The CDR3 is CASSQAQGRSTEAFF. For the CDR3, the DNA is TGTGCCAGCAGCCAAGCCCAGGGAAGGAGCACTGAAGCTTTCTTT.

This clonotype occurred many times. This rearrangement joins TRBV4-3 to TRBJ1-5; D may be TRBD1 (6 bases). Germline values: CDR1 LGHNA, CDR2 YSLEER. The CDR3 spans 15 residues. The V end was cut by 0 bases, the J end by 7 bases, with 13 bases between. The DNA of the CDR3 is TGCGCCAGCAGCCAAGAAACAGGGATCCGACAGCCCCAGCATTTT. Its protein product is CASSQETGIRQPQHF.

This clonotype was counted many times. This chain links TRBV5-4 with TRBJ1-2; no clear D gene. Trimming shortened V by 4 bases and J by 4 bases, and 11 bases separated the two germline ends. The germline V gene has CDR1 SGHNT and CDR2 YYREEE (reference sequence). This CDR3 comprises 13 residues. The CDR3 sequence is CASSAPSGYGYTF. The DNA for the CDR3 is TGTGCCAGCAGCGCTCCCAGCGGCTATGGCTACACCTTC. Drawing the rest from reference TRBV5-4 and TRBJ1-2, the complete variable domain is ETGVTQSPTHLIKTRGQQVTLRCSSQSGHNTVSWYQQALGQGPQFIFQYYREEENGRGNFPPRFSGLQFPNYSSELNVNALELDDSALYLCASSAPSGYGYTFGSGTRLTVV.

This clonotype occurred many times. The chain joins TRBV20-1 to TRBJ2-7, with TRBD2 matching 12 bases. V lost 5 bases, J lost 1 base, and 3 bases stayed unmatched. Germline V gives CDR1 DFQATT, CDR2 SNEGSKA (reference sequence). This CDR3 is 14 amino acids long. The CDR3 here is CSALAGGLSYEQYV. Here the CDR3 DNA reads TGCAGTGCTCTAGCGGGGGGGCTTTCCTACGAGCAGTACGTC.

This clonotype showed up just a few times. The rearrangement joins TRBV6-5 to TRBJ2-1; D not resolved. Looked up from germline, CDR1 is MNHEY and CDR2 is SVGAGI. Trimming removed 6 bases at V and 4 bases at J, with 13 bases between. The CDR3 is 14 amino acids. The CDR3 nucleotides are TGTGCCAGCAGGATCCAAGGGTCTTACAATGAGCAGTTCTTC. Translation gives CASRIQGSYNEQFF.

This clonotype was detected only a few times. The rearrangement links TRBV20-1 to TRBJ2-5, with 7 positions matching TRBD2. The germline V gene encodes CDR1 DFQATT and CDR2 SNEGSKA (reference sequence). The V gene end was trimmed by 6 bases and the J gene end by 5 bases; junction bases not matched to a gene: 12. This CDR3 region has 14 residues. The CDR3 region is CSADLGLTPETQYF. DNA for the CDR3: TGCAGTGCCGACTTGGGACTAACTCCGGAGACCCAGTACTTC.

The chain joins TRBV6-2 or TRBV6-3 to TRBJ1-5, with TRBD1 matching 11 bases. Germline CDR1 MNHEY, CDR2 SVGEGT. The CDR3 has 17 residues. The V gene end was trimmed by 0 bases and the J gene end by 8 bases; junction bases not matched to a gene: 9. CDR3 sequence: CASSYSRRDRGNKPQHF. DNA of the CDR3: TGTGCCAGCAGTTACTCGAGAAGGGACAGGGGGAATAAGCCCCAGCATTTT.

This clonotype has a handful of counts. V is TRBV20-1 and J is TRBJ1-6; 9 bases align to TRBD1. V was pared by 6 bases and J by 7 bases, with 10 bases of the junction left unmatched. Germline CDR1 DFQATT, CDR2 SNEGSKA (reference sequence). The CDR3 consists of 15 residues. The CDR3, as DNA: TGCAGTGCCTCGGAGGGGACAGGGTTGAATTCACCCCTCCACTTT. It is translated as CSASEGTGLNSPLHF.

The CDR3 sequence: CASSLSGQGADGYTF. The CDR3 DNA reads TGTGCCAGCAGTTTATCGGGACAGGGGGCGGATGGCTACACCTTC. The chain joins TRBV27 to TRBJ1-2; the match to TRBD1 covers 12 bases. The germline gives CDR1 MNHEY, CDR2 SMNVEV (reference sequence). The CDR3 is 15 amino acids. Trimming took 0 bases from V and 6 from J; bases not matched to a gene: 2.

This rearrangement joins TRBV7-9 to TRBJ1-1; D call uncertain. The CDR3 contains 11 residues. The germline CDR1 and CDR2 sequences are SEHNR and FQNEAQ (reference sequence). Deletions cut 7 bases from V and 7 bases from J, with 10 bases between. CDR3: CASTQDIEAFF. Here the CDR3 DNA reads TGTGCCAGCACCCAAGACATTGAAGCTTTCTTT. Combining the CDR3 with reference TRBV7-9 and TRBJ1-1 gives the whole variable domain DTGVSQNPRHKITKRGQNVTFRCDPISEHNRLYWYRQTLGQGPEFLTYFQNEAQLEKSRLLSDRFSAERPKGSFSTLEIQRTEQGDSAMYLCASTQDIEAFFGQGTRLTVV.

This clonotype was counted at least ten times. The chain links TRBV27 to TRBJ2-5; either TRBD1 or TRBD2 may fit D (5 bases each). The germline V and J ends were trimmed by 6 bases and 7 bases, with 15 bases remaining between them. In germline, CDR1 is MNHEY, CDR2 SMNVEV (reference sequence). The CDR3 spans 13 residues. The CDR3: CASRGTADMTQYF. In DNA, the CDR3 is TGTGCCAGCAGGGGGACCGCCGATATGACCCAGTACTTC.

The V gene is TRBV4-1, the J gene TRBJ2-2; 11 bases fit TRBD2. The CDR3 has 17 amino acids. The V gene end was trimmed by 1 base and the J gene end by 3 bases; junction bases not matched to a gene: 4. Per germline, CDR1 MGHRA and CDR2 YSYEKL. The CDR3 coding sequence is TGCGCCAGCAGCCAAGGGGGGACTAGCGGATACACCGGGGAGCTGTTTTTT. Translation: CASSQGGTSGYTGELFF.

This clonotype has at least ten counts. This chain links TRBV12-3 or TRBV12-4 with TRBJ1-5; 12 bases agree with TRBD1. The CDR3 sequence is 16 residues long. J gave up 4 bases and V 4 bases, and 5 bases lay outside the gene matches. CDR3 sequence: CASSYGDRGRNQPQHF. The CDR3 DNA is TGTGCCAGCAGTTATGGGGACAGGGGGCGAAATCAGCCCCAGCATTTT.